These 32 T cell receptor beta chains were sequenced from one sample in a study of T cells in localized non-small cell lung cancer (dated by TCRdb to about 2020). The protocol used for the library was the immunoSEQ multiplex PCR assay. TCRdb mirrors the immuneACCESS table, restricted to in-frame sequences. Some clones are absent from its copies; in checked studies, under half trace to an unresolved V gene, and the reason for the others is unknown. The sample data list roughly 70,000 clones, and approximately 87% of these were observed just once. The ten largest clones capture just over 20% of the sample. The specimen was peripheral blood, collected before any cancer treatment. The receptors here all came from a male donor aged 60 or older with stage III squamous cell lung carcinoma.

The chain has TRBV6-6 and TRBJ1-4, with TRBD1 matching 8 bases. CDR3 length equals 16 residues. Germline CDR1 and CDR2: MNHNY and SVGAGI (reference sequence). Unmatched junction bases numbered 3, after V lost 0 bases and J lost 3 bases. The CDR3 sequence is CASSYSQGDPNEKLFF. DNA of the CDR3: TGTGCCAGCAGTTACTCACAGGGGGATCCTAATGAAAAACTGTTTTTT.

This chain connects TRBV2 to TRBJ2-2, with 7 bases fitting TRBD1. The CDR3 is made up of 15 amino acids. Germline CDR1 reads SNHLY; CDR2 reads FYNNEI. Trimming removed 4 bases from V and 2 bases from J; junction bases left unmatched: 4. CDR3 sequence reads: CASSVRQGNTGELFF. The CDR3 DNA follows: TGTGCCAGCAGTGTCCGACAGGGAAACACCGGGGAGCTGTTTTTT.

This clone has a handful of counts. The rearrangement uses TRBV4-2 and TRBJ1-4, with 8 bases identical to TRBD1. The CDR3 extends over 15 amino acids. CDR1 LGHNA and CDR2 YNFKEQ come from the germline V gene. The junction had 5 bases not matched to a gene; V was cut back by 3 bases and J by 5 bases. The CDR3 protein is CASSQPGQENEKLFF. The CDR3 DNA reads TGTGCCAGCAGCCAGCCGGGACAGGAAAATGAAAAACTGTTTTTT.

This clone was seen once. J is TRBJ1-2 and V is TRBV27, with 7 bases fitting TRBD1. The germline CDR1 and CDR2 sequences are MNHEY and SMNVEV (reference sequence). CDR3 size: 14 residues. J was trimmed by 4 bases and V by 10 bases; bases with no gene match: 12. The CDR3 spells CATKEPGQFYGYTF. The DNA for the CDR3 is TGTGCCACCAAGGAACCGGGACAGTTCTATGGCTACACCTTC.

The chain couples TRBV6-1 to TRBJ1-6, with D possibly being TRBD1 (5 bases). Trimming stripped 8 bases from V and 9 bases from J, with 8 bases between. Germline V gives CDR1 MNHNS, CDR2 SASEGT. CDR3 length: 11 residues. CDR3 residues: CASQDTSPLHF. CDR3 nucleotides: TGTGCCAGCCAGGACACTTCACCCCTCCACTTT.

This chain connects TRBV6-5 to TRBJ2-1; the match to TRBD1 covers 8 bases. Germline V gives CDR1 MNHEY, CDR2 SVGAGI. V trimming: 1 base; J trimming: 8 bases; junction bases outside the gene matches: 4. This CDR3 is 14 amino acids long. The CDR3 region has the DNA TGTGCCAGCAGTTACTTGACAGGGGATGATGAGCAGTTCTTC. This codes for CASSYLTGDDEQFF.

The chain combines TRBV6-1 with TRBJ2-2; 7 positions match TRBD1. CDR1 MNHNS and CDR2 SASEGT come from the germline V gene. The CDR3 has 14 amino acids. V shed 4 bases, J shed 5 bases, and the junction held 4 bases outside the gene matches. The CDR3 loop reads CASSGQGVTGELFF. The CDR3 nucleotides read TGTGCCAGCAGTGGACAGGGAGTAACCGGGGAGCTGTTTTTT.

This clone was detected only once. The chain has TRBV30 and TRBJ1-1; 7 bases map to TRBD1. After removal of 0 bases from V and 11 bases from J, the junction contained 9 bases not matched to a gene. The CDR3 is made up of 13 amino acids. Germline CDR1 and CDR2: GTSNPN and SVGIG (reference sequence). The CDR3 reads CAWSVTGFGEAFF. CDR3 nucleotide sequence: TGTGCCTGGAGTGTGACAGGGTTCGGCGAGGCTTTCTTT. Variable domain in full (rest from reference TRBV30 and TRBJ1-1): SQTIHQWPATLVQPVGSPLSLECTVEGTSNPNLYWYRQAAGRGLQLLFYSVGIGQISSEVPQNLSASRPQDRQFILSSKKLLLSDSGFYLCAWSVTGFGEAFFGQGTRLTVV.

The gene calls are TRBV7-2 and TRBJ2-1; D unclear. The CDR3 has 11 amino acids. Germline loops: CDR1 SGHTA, CDR2 FQGNSA. The V end was cut by 4 bases, the J end by 6 bases, with 4 bases between. The CDR3 DNA reads as TGTGCCAGCAGCTCTACCAATGAGCAGTTCTTC. Translated: CASSSTNEQFF.

V gene TRBV5-6 combines with J gene TRBJ2-2, with 8 bases matching TRBD1. The V gene's germline CDR1 is SGHDT and CDR2 YYEEEE. The J segment lost 7 bases and the V segment lost 0 bases, leaving 2 bases of the junction unmatched. The CDR3 runs to 14 residues. CDR3 sequence: CASSLGQGIGELFF. CDR3 DNA: TGTGCCAGCAGCTTGGGACAGGGGATCGGGGAGCTGTTTTTT.

This sequence joins TRBV7-2 and TRBJ1-1, with D hard to call. The V end lost 2 bases, the J end lost 3 bases, and 7 bases lay between the germline ends. Germline values: CDR1 SGHTA, CDR2 FQGNSA. The CDR3 totals 13 residues. CDR3 amino acids: CASSLRRDTEAFF. The CDR3 nucleotides are TGTGCCAGCAGCTTAAGGAGGGACACTGAAGCTTTCTTT. The full variable domain, in which reference TRBV7-2 and TRBJ1-1 provide the parts outside the CDR3, is GAGVSQSPSNKVTEKGKDVELRCDPISGHTALYWYRQSLGQGLEFLIYFQGNSAPDKSGLPSDRFSAERTGGSVSTLTIQRTQQEDSAVYLCASSLRRDTEAFFGQGTRLTVV.

The CDR3 spells CASSEGTSSETQYF. CDR3 coding DNA: TGTGCCAGCAGTGAGGGTACTAGTTCAGAGACCCAGTACTTC. V gene TRBV2 combines with J gene TRBJ2-5; D perhaps matches TRBD2 (5 bases). V lost 3 bases to trimming and J lost 4 bases, with 12 bases between them. The CDR3 covers 14 residues. The germline V gene has CDR1 SNHLY and CDR2 FYNNEI.

The chain is built from TRBV19 and TRBJ1-5; no firm D call. This CDR3 has 15 residues. Trimming pared 3 bases from V and 0 bases from J, leaving 9 bases between. Germline CDR1 and CDR2: LNHDA and SQIVND (reference sequence). DNA of the CDR3: TGTGCCAGTAGTATGGCCGTACATAGCAATCAGCCCCAGCATTTT. Protein sequence: CASSMAVHSNQPQHF.

This chain uses TRBV5-1 with TRBJ2-3; D is unclear. This CDR3 spans 15 amino acids. CDR1 is SGHRS and CDR2 is YFSETQ in the germline V gene. Trimming cost V 2 bases and J 5 bases, with 15 bases left between them. CDR3 coding DNA: TGCGCCAGCAGCTTCTCCGGCACTATTGGAGATACGCAGTATTTT. Its protein product is CASSFSGTIGDTQYF.

V usage is TRBV2 and J usage is TRBJ2-7; D unresolved. Germline CDR1 reads SNHLY; CDR2 reads FYNNEI. The V gene lost 2 bases and the J gene lost 6 bases, with 8 bases spanning the gap. The CDR3 has 12 amino acids. CDR3 bases: TGTGCCAGCAGTGAAATCGTCTTCGAGCAGTACTTC. It yields the protein CASSEIVFEQYF.

The J gene is TRBJ1-4, the V gene TRBV10-3, with TRBD1 identical over 7 bases. The V segment lost 6 bases and the J segment 5 bases; nucleotides outside the gene matches: 12. This CDR3 has 16 amino acids. Germline values: CDR1 ENHRY, CDR2 SYGVKD. The CDR3 region has the DNA TGTGCCATCAGCCCCGCAGGGGAGGGGGCAAATGAAAAACTGTTTTTT. Its protein product is CAISPAGEGANEKLFF.

The count of this clone is one. The chain carries TRBV29-1 and TRBJ2-3, with unresolved D. The CDR3 contains 13 residues. Trimming removed 7 bases from V and 4 bases from J, with 15 bases in between. The germline CDR1 and CDR2 sequences are SQVTM and ANQGSEA. The chain's CDR3 is CSAPLHMADTQYF. The CDR3 coding sequence is TGCAGCGCTCCCCTTCACATGGCAGATACGCAGTATTTT.

The V and J genes are TRBV19 and TRBJ1-2, with D unresolved. This CDR3 spans 14 amino acids. Germline assignment: CDR1 LNHDA and CDR2 SQIVND (reference sequence). Between the trimmed V and J ends, which lost 3 bases and 6 bases, there was a span of 14 bases. The CDR3 is CASSISGGRDGYTF. For the CDR3, the DNA is TGTGCCAGTAGTATTAGCGGAGGCCGAGATGGCTACACCTTC.

This chain's CDR3 is CASSPGLAGGREEETQYF. CDR3 DNA: TGTGCCAGCAGCCCCGGTTTAGCGGGGGGCCGAGAGGAAGAGACCCAGTACTTC. The chain employs TRBV4-2 and TRBJ2-5; 10 bases agree with TRBD2. With V trimmed by 4 bases and J by 3 bases, 14 bases remained unmatched. The CDR3 is 18 residues long. Germline CDR1 is LGHNA and CDR2 is YNFKEQ.

The chain employs TRBV11-2 and TRBJ1-4, with D maybe TRBD1 (5 bases). There are 16 residues in the CDR3. The germline V gene encodes CDR1 SGHAT and CDR2 FQNNGV. V was clipped by 2 bases and J by 5 bases, with 15 bases between them. The CDR3, as DNA: TGTGCCAGCAGCTTAACCCCAGGGACGGGGAATGAAAAACTGTTTTTT. The encoded protein is CASSLTPGTGNEKLFF.

The chain carries TRBV7-2 and TRBJ1-3, with D unresolved. The CDR3 contains 16 residues. Trimming took 5 bases from V and 0 from J, leaving 14 bases between them. Per the germline V gene, CDR1 is SGHTA and CDR2 is FQGNSA. The CDR3 sequence: CASSARGRSSGNTIYF. The CDR3 DNA is TGTGCCAGCAGCGCCCGAGGCAGGAGCTCTGGAAACACCATATATTTT.

This chain links TRBV10-3 with TRBJ2-5; D is undetermined. The ends were cut back, 5 bases at V and 0 bases at J, with 10 bases in the middle. CDR1 and CDR2 (germline): ENHRY, SYGVKD. The CDR3 loop spans 14 amino acids. The CDR3: CAISPRGYQETQYF. For the CDR3, the DNA is TGTGCCATCAGTCCCCGTGGGTACCAAGAGACCCAGTACTTC.

This clone has only a few counts. V gene TRBV15 combines with J gene TRBJ2-5; 8 bases fit TRBD1. The germline V gene has CDR1 LNHNV and CDR2 YYDKDF (reference sequence). The CDR3 length is 17 residues. Germline trimming cut 0 bases from V and 5 bases from J; bases unmatched to any gene: 11. The CDR3 DNA follows: TGTGCCACCAGCAGAGATCCCGGGACAGGAGGGTGGGAGACCCAGTACTTC. This gives the protein CATSRDPGTGGWETQYF.

The chain carries TRBV7-6 and TRBJ2-3, with D possibly matching TRBD1 (5 bases). The V end lost 6 bases, the J end lost 0 bases, and 10 bases lay between the germline ends. The CDR3 runs 14 residues. The germline CDR1 and CDR2 sequences are SGHVS and FNYEAQ. The CDR3 DNA is TGTGCCAGCAGTTGGACATCTAGCACAGATACGCAGTATTTT. Its protein product is CASSWTSSTDTQYF.

The V call is TRBV7-2, the J call TRBJ2-5; 8 bases map to TRBD1. Trimming cost V 0 bases and J 4 bases; bases outside gene matches: 10. Germline CDR1 SGHTA, CDR2 FQGNSA. This CDR3 has 17 residues. CDR3 coding DNA: TGTGCCAGCAGCTTAGCTTCAGGGGGCGCAGGGGTAGAGACCCAGTACTTC. Translation gives CASSLASGGAGVETQYF.

The J gene is TRBJ1-2, the V gene TRBV7-2; D gene ambiguous. The germline V gene has CDR1 SGHTA and CDR2 FQGNSA. This CDR3 comprises 13 residues. Trimming pared 6 bases from V and 3 bases from J, leaving 11 bases between. The CDR3 DNA is TGTGCCAGCAGGCCTGGAATGGACTATGGCTACACCTTC. Translated: CASRPGMDYGYTF.

This clone was recorded only once. The chain has TRBV9 and TRBJ2-3, with 8 bases matching TRBD2. V lost 1 base to trimming and J lost 0 bases; unmatched junction nucleotides: 1. This CDR3 contains 15 residues. Germline V gene sequence: CDR1 SGDLS, CDR2 YYNGEE. Written as DNA, the CDR3 is TGTGCCAGCAGCGTAACGGGGGGGAGCACAGATACGCAGTATTTT. This codes for CASSVTGGSTDTQYF.

A remark on this clone: Other DNA sequences of this sample code for an identical CDR3. The genes are TRBV9 and TRBJ1-2, with D possibly being TRBD1 (5 bases). This CDR3 has 13 residues. V shed 0 bases and J shed 5 bases, with 8 bases lying between them. From germline, CDR1 is SGDLS and CDR2 YYNGEE. The CDR3 protein is CASSVGGDYGYTF. The CDR3, as DNA: TGTGCCAGCAGCGTAGGGGGGGATTATGGCTACACCTTC.

This chain links TRBV29-1 with TRBJ2-3; D is tentatively TRBD1 or TRBD2 (6 bases each). Germline V gene lookup returns CDR1 SQVTM and CDR2 ANQGSEA. V dropped 5 bases and J dropped 6 bases, with 18 bases sitting between them. The CDR3 spans 14 residues. CDR3 sequence: CSVPSWGAGDTQYF. The CDR3 coding sequence is TGCAGCGTTCCGTCGTGGGGGGCAGGGGATACGCAGTATTTT.

The V gene is TRBV5-6, the J gene TRBJ1-4; D not resolved. The V gene's germline CDR1 is SGHDT and CDR2 YYEEEE. Trimming removed 0 bases from V and 10 bases from J, with 7 bases in between. The CDR3 contains 12 residues. CDR3 in amino acids: CASSLDWGKLFF. DNA of the CDR3: TGTGCCAGCAGCTTGGACTGGGGAAAACTGTTTTTT.

The CDR3 loop is CASSARQGYNSPLHF. Written as DNA, the CDR3 is TGTGCCAGTAGTGCCAGACAGGGGTATAATTCACCCCTCCACTTT. The chain employs TRBV19 and TRBJ1-6; TRBD1 agrees at 8 bases. J lost 4 bases, V lost 5 bases, and 4 bases had no gene match. The germline CDR1 and CDR2 sequences are LNHDA and SQIVND (reference sequence). This CDR3 is built from 15 residues.

This clone has just one count. The V call is TRBV10-2, the J call TRBJ2-2; D is possibly TRBD1 (7 bases). The germline CDR1 and CDR2 sequences are WSHSY and SAAADI. The V end was cut by 6 bases, the J end by 4 bases, with 12 bases between. This CDR3 has 14 amino acids. CDR3 protein: CASSRQGGTGELFF. CDR3 DNA sequence: TGCGCCAGCAGCCGACAGGGAGGCACCGGGGAGCTGTTTTTT.